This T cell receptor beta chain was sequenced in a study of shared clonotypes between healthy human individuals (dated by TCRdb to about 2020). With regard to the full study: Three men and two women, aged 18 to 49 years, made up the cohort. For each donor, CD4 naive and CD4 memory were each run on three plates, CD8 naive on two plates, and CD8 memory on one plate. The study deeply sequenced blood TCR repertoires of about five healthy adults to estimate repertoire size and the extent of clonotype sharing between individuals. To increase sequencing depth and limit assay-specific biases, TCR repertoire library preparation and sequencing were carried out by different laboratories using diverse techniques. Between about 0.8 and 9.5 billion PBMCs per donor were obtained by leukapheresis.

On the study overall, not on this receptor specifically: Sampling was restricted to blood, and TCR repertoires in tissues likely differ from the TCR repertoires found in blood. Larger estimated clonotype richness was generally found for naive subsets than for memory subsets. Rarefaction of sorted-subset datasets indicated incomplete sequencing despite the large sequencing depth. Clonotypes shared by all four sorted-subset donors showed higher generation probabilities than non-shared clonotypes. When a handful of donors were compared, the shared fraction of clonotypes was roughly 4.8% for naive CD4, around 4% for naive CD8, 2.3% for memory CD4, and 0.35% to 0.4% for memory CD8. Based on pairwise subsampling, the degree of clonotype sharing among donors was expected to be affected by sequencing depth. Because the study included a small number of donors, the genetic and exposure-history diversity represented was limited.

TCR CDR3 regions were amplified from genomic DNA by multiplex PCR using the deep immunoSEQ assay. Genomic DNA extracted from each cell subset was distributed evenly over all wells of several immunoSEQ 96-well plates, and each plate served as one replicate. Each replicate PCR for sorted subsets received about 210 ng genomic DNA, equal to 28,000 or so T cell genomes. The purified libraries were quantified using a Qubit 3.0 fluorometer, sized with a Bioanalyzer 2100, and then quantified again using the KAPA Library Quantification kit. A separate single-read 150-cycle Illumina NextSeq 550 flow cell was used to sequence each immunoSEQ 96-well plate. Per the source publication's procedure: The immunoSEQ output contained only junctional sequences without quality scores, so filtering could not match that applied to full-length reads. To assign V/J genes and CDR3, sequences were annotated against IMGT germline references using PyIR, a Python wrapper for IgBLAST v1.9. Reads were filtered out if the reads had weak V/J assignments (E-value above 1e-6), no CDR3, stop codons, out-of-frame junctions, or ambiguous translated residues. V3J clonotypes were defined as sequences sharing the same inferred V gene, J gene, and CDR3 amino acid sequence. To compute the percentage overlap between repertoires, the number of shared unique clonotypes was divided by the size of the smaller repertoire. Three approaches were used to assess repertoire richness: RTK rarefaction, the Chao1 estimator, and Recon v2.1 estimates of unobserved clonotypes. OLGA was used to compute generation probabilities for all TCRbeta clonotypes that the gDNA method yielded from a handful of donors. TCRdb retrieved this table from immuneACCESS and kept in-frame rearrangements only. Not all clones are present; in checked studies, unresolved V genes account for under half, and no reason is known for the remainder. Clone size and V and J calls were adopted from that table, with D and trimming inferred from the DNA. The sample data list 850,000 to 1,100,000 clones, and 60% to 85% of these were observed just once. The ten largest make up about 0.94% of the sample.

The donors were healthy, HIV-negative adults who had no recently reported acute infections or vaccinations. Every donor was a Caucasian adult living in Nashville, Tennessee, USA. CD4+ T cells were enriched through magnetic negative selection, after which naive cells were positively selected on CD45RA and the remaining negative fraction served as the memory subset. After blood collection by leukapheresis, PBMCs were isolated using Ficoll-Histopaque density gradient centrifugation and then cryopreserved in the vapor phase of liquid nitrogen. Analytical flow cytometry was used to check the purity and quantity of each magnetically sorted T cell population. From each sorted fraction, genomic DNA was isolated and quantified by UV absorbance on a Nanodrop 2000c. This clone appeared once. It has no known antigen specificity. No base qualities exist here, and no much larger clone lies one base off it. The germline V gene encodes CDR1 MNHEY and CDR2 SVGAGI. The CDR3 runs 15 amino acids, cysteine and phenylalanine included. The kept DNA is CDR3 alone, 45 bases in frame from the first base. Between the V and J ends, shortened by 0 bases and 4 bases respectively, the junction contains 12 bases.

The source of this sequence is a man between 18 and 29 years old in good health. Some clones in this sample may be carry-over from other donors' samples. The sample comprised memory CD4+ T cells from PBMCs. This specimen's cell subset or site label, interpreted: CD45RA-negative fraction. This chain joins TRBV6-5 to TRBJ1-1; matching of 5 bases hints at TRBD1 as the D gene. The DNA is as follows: TGTGCCAGCAGTTACTCGGGGCCGGGGCTCACTGAAGCTTTCTTT. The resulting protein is CASSYSGPGLTEAFF.